Listed below are T cell receptor beta chains from one sample, sequenced in a study of blood T cell repertoires in COVID-19. Assay used: immunoSEQ multiplex PCR; TCRdb lists only in-frame clones, some missing. This sample has some 28,000 clones, with around three quarters found just once. Source material: peripheral blood. All receptors come from a man in his 70s with acute or convalescent COVID-19. Each CDR3 is given with its conserved first and last residue. Each record gives: V gene, J gene, CDR3 protein.

TRBV30,TRBJ1-5,CAWSEQGGQPQHF
TRBV5-6,TRBJ1-3,CASSQDSSSGNTIYF
TRBV28,TRBJ2-6,CASSPRRGGRWGANVLTF
TRBV12-3/TRBV12-4,TRBJ2-7,CASSLLGFYEQYF
TRBV18,TRBJ2-6,CASSPPGGGANVLTF
TRBV7-9,TRBJ1-1,CASSYPREQNTEAFF
TRBV28,TRBJ1-2,CASSFWVEGYTF
TRBV30,TRBJ2-7,CAWGTGAYEQYF
TRBV7-2,TRBJ2-5,CASSLQVREGRETQYF
TRBV18,TRBJ2-3,CASSPGEDTQYF
TRBV5-1,TRBJ2-2,CASSPPGNTGELFF
TRBV7-9,TRBJ2-1,CASSSQGAGNNEQFF
TRBV6-5,TRBJ2-5,CASSYARLQETQYF
TRBV7-8,TRBJ2-3,CASSVGTSEADTQYF
TRBV3-1/TRBV3-2,TRBJ1-2,CASSQPIRTGTNGYTF
TRBV5-5,TRBJ2-4,CASSVQGENIQYF
TRBV28,TRBJ1-1,CASSSSGTGPNTEAFF
TRBV7-9,TRBJ2-1,CASSFFRTGTYNEQFF
TRBV7-3,TRBJ2-2,CASSPQGATGELFF
TRBV5-1,TRBJ2-3,CASSFSGKWSDTQYF
TRBV24-1,TRBJ2-2,CATSDPSGKNTGELFF
TRBV7-2,TRBJ2-2,CASSLEASGNTGELFF
TRBV19,TRBJ2-3,CASAAGTSGGDTQYF
TRBV30,TRBJ2-6,CAWSVGGSGANVLTF
TRBV6-2/TRBV6-3,TRBJ2-3,CASSPSVGQGTDTQYF
TRBV6-5,TRBJ1-1,CASRRANTEAFF
TRBV9,TRBJ2-1,CASSINQLAGYNEQFF